This paragraph reports one T cell receptor (beta chain). The antigen is unknown. The sample is drawn from a study of OX40 agonist ivuxolimab in advanced cancers. Study context: It was permissible to have had prior anti-PD-1, anti-PD-L1 or anti-CTLA-4 therapy, and around 40% had some. A partial response was reached by three patients: one with hepatocellular carcinoma and two with cutaneous melanoma.

This CDR3 spans 14 amino acids. Between the trimmed V and J ends, which lost 2 bases and 4 bases, there was a span of 11 bases. Per the germline V gene, CDR1 is SGDLS and CDR2 is YYNGEE. TCRdb's table, derived via immunoSEQ multiplex PCR, lists solely in-frame clones and lacks some. Of about 51,000 clones detected, roughly 90% appear once; the ten largest clones hold about 3.8%. Whole-study results and caveats: Among the lowest peripheral clonal expansion occurred in 0.1-3.0 mg/kg partial responders.

Specimen: CD4+ or CD8+ T cells sorted from blood, collected in a trial of the OX40 agonist ivuxolimab. The rearrangement uses TRBV9 and TRBJ2-3; tentatively, D is TRBD2 (5 bases). This clonotype was sampled from an adult with an advanced solid tumor such as melanoma, head and neck, liver or kidney cancer. CDR3 protein: CASSVGLAADTQYF. In nucleotides, the CDR3 is TGTGCCAGCAGCGTCGGGCTAGCAGCAGATACGCAGTATTTT.